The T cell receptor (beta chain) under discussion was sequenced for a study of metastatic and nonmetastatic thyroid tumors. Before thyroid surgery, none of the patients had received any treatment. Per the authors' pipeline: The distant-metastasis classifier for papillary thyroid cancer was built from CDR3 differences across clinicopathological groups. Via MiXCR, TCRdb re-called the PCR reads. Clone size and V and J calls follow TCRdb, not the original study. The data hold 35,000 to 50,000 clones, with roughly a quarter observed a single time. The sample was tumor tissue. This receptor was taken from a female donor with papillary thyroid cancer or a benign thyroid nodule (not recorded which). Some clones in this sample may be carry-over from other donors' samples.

CDR3 in amino acids: CASSERDFTYEQYF. DNA for the CDR3: TGTGCCAGCAGTGAGAGGGACTTTACCTACGAGCAGTACTTC. V and J are TRBV27 and TRBJ2-7, with D tentatively TRBD2 (6 bases). Per germline, CDR1 MNHEY and CDR2 SMNVEV (reference sequence). The V gene lost 5 bases and the J gene lost 2 bases, with 13 bases spanning the gap. The CDR3 contains 14 residues.